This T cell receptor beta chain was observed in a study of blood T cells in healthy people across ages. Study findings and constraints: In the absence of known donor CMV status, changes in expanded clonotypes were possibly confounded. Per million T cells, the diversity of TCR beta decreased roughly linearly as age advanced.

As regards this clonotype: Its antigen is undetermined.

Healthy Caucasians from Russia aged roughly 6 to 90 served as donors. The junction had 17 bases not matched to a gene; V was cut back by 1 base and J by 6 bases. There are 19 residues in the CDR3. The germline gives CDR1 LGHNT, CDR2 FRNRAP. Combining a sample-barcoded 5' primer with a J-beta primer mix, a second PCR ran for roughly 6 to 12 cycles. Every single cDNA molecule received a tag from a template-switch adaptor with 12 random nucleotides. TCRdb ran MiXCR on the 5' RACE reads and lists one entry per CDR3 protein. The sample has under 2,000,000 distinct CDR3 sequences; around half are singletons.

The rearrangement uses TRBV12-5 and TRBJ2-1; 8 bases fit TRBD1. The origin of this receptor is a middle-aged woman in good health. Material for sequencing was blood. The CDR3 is CASGLARSGGRGHVNEQFF. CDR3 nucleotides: TGTGCTAGTGGTTTGGCCAGATCTGGGGGCAGGGGGCACGTCAATGAGCAGTTCTTC. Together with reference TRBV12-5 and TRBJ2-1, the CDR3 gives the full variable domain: DARVTQTPRHKVTEMGQEVTMRCQPILGHNTVFWYRQTMMQGLELLAYFRNRAPLDDSGMPKDRFSAEMPDATLATLKIQPSEPRDSAVYFCASGLARSGGRGHVNEQFFGPGTRLTVL.